These 27 T cell receptor beta chains were sequenced from one sample in a study of blood T cell repertoires in COVID-19. The data were produced by immunoSEQ multiplex PCR, yet TCRdb's version contains in-frame clones alone and is incomplete. The sample lists about 140,000 clones; 82% were seen once. What was sequenced was peripheral blood. The receptors shown here come from a woman of 80 years or more with acute or convalescent COVID-19.

This clone turned up a few times. The rearrangement joins TRBV11-2 to TRBJ1-2; 10 nucleotides align to TRBD1. CDR1 and CDR2 from the germline V gene are SGHAT and FQNNGV. Trimming cost V 3 bases and J 6 bases; bases outside gene matches: 10. The CDR3 spans 16 residues. CDR3 amino acids: CASSFNGDRGIHGYTF. The CDR3 DNA reads as TGTGCCAGCAGCTTTAACGGGGACAGGGGAATTCATGGCTACACCTTC.

The chain uses TRBV9 and TRBJ1-2, with D possibly TRBD1 on 5 matching bases. In germline, CDR1 is SGDLS, CDR2 YYNGEE. The CDR3 has 14 amino acids. V lost 2 bases, J lost 4 bases, and 12 bases lay in between. CDR3 bases: TGTGCCAGCAGCGTCTATGGCGGGGGCTATGGCTACACCTTC. This translates into CASSVYGGGYGYTF. Based on the CDR3 plus reference TRBV9 and TRBJ1-2, the full variable domain is DSGVTQTPKHLITATGQRVTLRCSPRSGDLSVYWYQQSLDQGLQFLIQYYNGEERAKGNILERFSAQQFPDLHSELNLSSLELGDSALYFCASSVYGGGYGYTFGSGTRLTVV.

The J gene is TRBJ1-1, the V gene TRBV6-6; D possibly corresponds to TRBD1 (5 bases). Germline loops: CDR1 MNHNY, CDR2 SVGAGI (reference sequence). Trimming removed 5 bases from V and 7 bases from J, with 11 bases in between. The CDR3 is 12 amino acids. In DNA, the CDR3 is TGTGCCAGCAGTGGGGGGGGAGATGAAGCTTTCTTT. Its translation: CASSGGGDEAFF.

The count of this clone is one. The CDR3 region is CATSASGGQGYEQYF. The CDR3, as DNA: TGTGCCACCAGCGCCTCCGGGGGGCAGGGATACGAGCAGTACTTC. This chain connects TRBV15 to TRBJ2-7, with D maybe TRBD2 (7 bases). Germline loops: CDR1 LNHNV, CDR2 YYDKDF (reference sequence). V lost 5 bases, J lost 4 bases, and 18 bases lay in between. This CDR3 has 15 amino acids. Filled out from reference TRBV15 and TRBJ2-7, the complete variable domain reads DAMVIQNPRYQVTQFGKPVTLSCSQTLNHNVMYWYQQKSSQAPKLLFHYYDKDFNNEADTPDNFQSRRPNTSFCFLDIRSPGLGDTAMYLCATSASGGQGYEQYFGPGTRLTVT.

The chain links TRBV19 to TRBJ2-1, with 14 bases matching TRBD2. This CDR3 has 16 residues. Germline CDR1 reads LNHDA; CDR2 reads SQIVND (reference sequence). V gave up 4 bases and J gave up 8 bases; unmatched junction bases: 7. In DNA, the CDR3 is TGTGCCAGTAGTAGACTAGCGGGAGGGGGTATGGATGAGCAGTTCTTC. Amino acid sequence: CASSRLAGGGMDEQFF.

The chain carries TRBV7-9 and TRBJ2-3; TRBD2 matches at 10 bases. CDR1 is SEHNR and CDR2 is FQNEAQ in the germline V gene (reference sequence). The CDR3 covers 16 residues. Trimming cost V 7 bases and J 1 base; bases outside gene matches: 8. The CDR3 DNA sequence: TGTGCCAGCACCATAGTCCTAGCGGGGGGCACAGATACGCAGTATTTT. Protein: CASTIVLAGGTDTQYF.

The chain uses TRBV19 and TRBJ2-5; tentative D call: TRBD1 (6 bases). The CDR3 length is 13 residues. CDR1 and CDR2 from the germline V gene are LNHDA and SQIVND (reference sequence). Trimming left V 10 bases short and J 5 bases short, with 17 bases between. The chain's CDR3 is CATSGVSGETQYF. The DNA for the CDR3 is TGTGCCACCTCAGGGGTGTCTGGTGAGACCCAGTACTTC.

Only one count was recorded for this clone. This sequence joins TRBV9 and TRBJ1-2; D not resolved. Germline CDR1 is SGDLS and CDR2 is YYNGEE. Trimming removed 4 bases from V and 0 bases from J, with 10 bases in between. This CDR3 is 14 amino acids long. The CDR3 spells CASSPTFTNYGYTF. The CDR3 nucleotides read TGTGCCAGCAGCCCAACTTTTACTAACTATGGCTACACCTTC.

The V gene is TRBV5-1, the J gene TRBJ2-7; a possible D gene is TRBD2 (7 bases). This CDR3 spans 15 amino acids. Germline CDR1 is SGHRS and CDR2 is YFSETQ. V dropped 4 bases and J dropped 4 bases, with 18 bases sitting between them. CDR3 sequence: CASSPSGGHTYEQYF. In DNA, the CDR3 is TGCGCCAGCAGCCCCTCGGGGGGACACACGTACGAGCAGTACTTC.

CDR3 residues: CASSPGQGGVSTEAFF. CDR3 DNA: TGCGCCAGCAGCCCTGGACAGGGCGGCGTAAGCACTGAAGCTTTCTTT. V usage is TRBV5-1 and J usage is TRBJ1-1; 8 bases are shared with TRBD1. CDR1 and CDR2 (germline): SGHRS, YFSETQ. Trimming at V came to 4 bases and at J to 4 bases, leaving 12 bases not matched to a gene. The CDR3 is made up of 16 amino acids.

V gene TRBV6-1 combines with J gene TRBJ1-5; TRBD1 matches 9 bases. V was clipped by 1 base and J by 4 bases; unmatched bases: 5. Germline V gene sequence: CDR1 MNHNS, CDR2 SASEGT. The CDR3 totals 16 residues. This CDR3 is CASSEGLGQGNQPQHF. The CDR3 nucleotides read TGTGCCAGCAGTGAAGGGCTCGGACAGGGGAATCAGCCCCAGCATTTT.

The chain recombines TRBV27 with TRBJ2-7, with TRBD1 as a possible D gene (6 bases). The V end was cut by 3 bases, the J end by 3 bases, with 12 bases between. Germline assignment: CDR1 MNHEY and CDR2 SMNVEV (reference sequence). This CDR3 is 14 amino acids long. Here the CDR3 reads CASSLDSEFYEQYF. In nucleotides, the CDR3 is TGTGCCAGCAGTTTGGACAGCGAATTCTACGAGCAGTACTTC.

The V gene is TRBV28, the J gene TRBJ1-1; D possibly corresponds to TRBD1 (6 bases). V was shortened by 4 bases and J by 3 bases, with 15 bases between the two germline ends. The V gene's germline CDR1 is MDHEN and CDR2 SYDVKM. The CDR3 extends over 15 amino acids. For the CDR3, the DNA is TGTGCCAGCAGTTCACCCTTCGACAGGCACACTGAAGCTTTCTTT. It yields the protein CASSSPFDRHTEAFF.

The chain has TRBV28 and TRBJ2-7; 8 positions match TRBD1. CDR3 length: 16 amino acids. The V gene's germline CDR1 is MDHEN and CDR2 SYDVKM. Trimming cost V 6 bases and J 3 bases; bases outside gene matches: 13. The CDR3 sequence is CASSQRTGQVGYEQYF. DNA for the CDR3: TGTGCCAGCAGCCAACGAACGGGACAGGTGGGCTACGAGCAGTACTTC.

The chain uses TRBV3-1 (or the pseudogene TRBV3-2) and TRBJ2-7, with D possibly being TRBD1 (6 bases). Germline values: CDR1 LGHDT, CDR2 YNNKEL (reference sequence). The CDR3 has 14 residues. V lost 3 bases and J 5 bases, leaving 14 bases between the germline ends. CDR3 DNA sequence: TGTGCCAGCAGCCATCGCAACAGGGTCGACGAGCAGTACTTC. Protein: CASSHRNRVDEQYF.

The chain uses TRBV5-5 and TRBJ1-5; TRBD1 matches at 12 bases. This CDR3 has 17 residues. V shed 0 bases and J 6 bases; nucleotides not matched to a gene: 7. The germline gives CDR1 SGHKS, CDR2 YYEKEE (reference sequence). The CDR3 coding sequence is TGTGCCAGCAGCTTGGCCGGGGACAGGGGGCGAAGTCAGCCCCAGCATTTT. Translation gives CASSLAGDRGRSQPQHF.

This chain links TRBV28 with TRBJ1-1; D remains ambiguous. The length of the CDR3 is 12 residues. Germline CDR1 and CDR2: MDHEN and SYDVKM. V was clipped by 2 bases and J by 8 bases, with 9 bases between them. CDR3 loop: CASSLGYEEAFF. The DNA for the CDR3 is TGTGCCAGCAGTTTAGGTTACGAGGAAGCTTTCTTT.

The sample holds a few counts of this clone. This chain joins TRBV7-2 and TRBJ2-3; 8 positions match TRBD2. The CDR3 sequence is 14 residues long. The V gene end was trimmed by 5 bases and the J gene end by 6 bases; junction bases not matched to a gene: 7. Germline CDR1 is SGHTA and CDR2 is FQGNSA. This chain's CDR3 is CASSIGTSADTQYF. The DNA for the CDR3 is TGTGCCAGCAGCATCGGGACTAGTGCCGATACGCAGTATTTT.

The rearrangement uses TRBV4-1 and TRBJ2-3; TRBD2 might be the D (5 bases). V was pared by 2 bases and J by 0 bases, with 12 bases between. Per germline, CDR1 MGHRA and CDR2 YSYEKL. The CDR3 runs 16 residues. The CDR3 loop reads CASSQFTGISTDTQYF. CDR3 DNA sequence: TGCGCCAGCAGCCAATTCACGGGGATAAGCACAGATACGCAGTATTTT.

The chain joins TRBV2 to TRBJ2-7, with TRBD1 as a possible D gene (6 bases). The CDR3 loop spans 15 amino acids. The V gene lost 6 bases and the J gene lost 3 bases, with 18 bases spanning the gap. The germline V gene has CDR1 SNHLY and CDR2 FYNNEI. CDR3 residues: CASSGTGWLSYEQYF. In DNA form, the CDR3 reads TGTGCCAGCAGCGGAACAGGGTGGTTAAGCTACGAGCAGTACTTC.

This chain joins TRBV2 and TRBJ2-3, with 12 positions matching TRBD2. Trimming cost V 8 bases and J 8 bases; bases outside gene matches: 20. The CDR3 covers 18 residues. The V gene's germline CDR1 is SNHLY and CDR2 FYNNEI. This CDR3 is CASHAGPTTSGSRGTQYF. The CDR3 coding sequence is TGTGCCAGCCACGCGGGGCCGACGACTAGCGGGAGTAGGGGTACGCAGTATTTT. The full variable domain, in which reference TRBV2 and TRBJ2-3 provide the parts outside the CDR3, is EPEVTQTPSHQVTQMGQEVILRCVPISNHLYFYWYRQILGQKVEFLVSFYNNEISEKSEIFDDQFSVERPDGSNFTLKIRSTKLEDSAMYFCASHAGPTTSGSRGTQYFGPGTRLTVL.

This chain joins TRBV5-8 and TRBJ2-1; 13 positions match TRBD2. The CDR3 runs 16 residues. Germline trimming cut 3 bases from V and 7 bases from J; bases unmatched to any gene: 7. The germline gives CDR1 SGHTS, CDR2 YDEGEE. CDR3 DNA sequence: TGTGCCAGCAGCTCGTGGGGACTAGCGGGAAAGAATGAGCAGTTCTTC. Residues: CASSSWGLAGKNEQFF.

V is TRBV10-3 and J is TRBJ2-3; 7 bases are shared with TRBD2. Germline lookup yields CDR1 ENHRY and CDR2 SYGVKD. This CDR3 is built from 16 residues. Trimming took 4 bases from V and 0 from J; bases not matched to a gene: 7. The CDR3 DNA reads TGTGCCATCAGTGGTGTCGAGCGGGGAAGCACAGATACGCAGTATTTT. Amino acid sequence: CAISGVERGSTDTQYF.

V is TRBV7-2 and J is TRBJ2-7; D remains ambiguous. Looked up from germline, CDR1 is SGHTA and CDR2 is FQGNSA. The CDR3 loop spans 14 amino acids. V was pared by 4 bases and J by 0 bases, with 10 bases between. The CDR3 DNA follows: TGTGCCAGCAGCTATCGGGTGACCTCCTACGAGCAGTACTTC. Protein sequence: CASSYRVTSYEQYF.

This chain joins TRBV6-5 and TRBJ2-5, with a possible D match to TRBD2 (7 bases). Germline loops: CDR1 MNHEY, CDR2 SVGAGI. V was pared by 8 bases and J by 5 bases, with 15 bases between. The CDR3 is 13 amino acids. This chain's CDR3 is CASRGAGRETQYF. CDR3 bases: TGTGCCAGCCGGGGGGCCGGTAGGGAGACCCAGTACTTC.

The V gene is TRBV7-6, the J gene TRBJ2-1; D is possibly TRBD2 (6 bases). CDR1 is SGHVS, CDR2 FNYEAQ, per germline. The ends were cut back, 2 bases at V and 9 bases at J, with 17 bases in the middle. This CDR3 has 15 amino acids. The chain's CDR3 is CASSLNGGIQVEQFF. In DNA form, the CDR3 reads TGTGCCAGCAGCTTAAACGGCGGGATTCAGGTTGAGCAGTTCTTC.

This clone has a single count. The CDR3 protein is CARSLKGGGGDYYEQYF. Written as DNA, the CDR3 is TGTGCCAGAAGCTTGAAGGGTGGAGGGGGCGACTACTACGAGCAGTACTTC. The chain joins TRBV5-3 to TRBJ2-7; perhaps TRBD1 as D (7 bases). TRBV5-3 is recorded as an ORF, its role being uncertain. V dropped 1 base and J dropped 3 bases, with 20 bases sitting between them. The CDR3 is made up of 17 amino acids.